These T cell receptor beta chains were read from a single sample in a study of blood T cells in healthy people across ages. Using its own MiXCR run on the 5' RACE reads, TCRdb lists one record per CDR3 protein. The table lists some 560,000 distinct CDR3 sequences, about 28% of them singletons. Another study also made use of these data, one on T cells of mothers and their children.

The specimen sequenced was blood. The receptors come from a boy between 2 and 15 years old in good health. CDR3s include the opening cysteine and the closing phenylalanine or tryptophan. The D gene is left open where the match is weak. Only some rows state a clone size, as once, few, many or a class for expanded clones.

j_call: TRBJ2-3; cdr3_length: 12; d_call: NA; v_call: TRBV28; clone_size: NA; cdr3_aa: CASSTTGYTQYF; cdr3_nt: TGTGCCAGCAGTACTACAGGGTATACGCAGTATTTT
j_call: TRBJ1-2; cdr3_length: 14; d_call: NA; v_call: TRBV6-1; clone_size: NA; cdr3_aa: CASRKAGAFYGYTF; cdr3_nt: TGTGCCAGCCGAAAGGCCGGCGCCTTCTATGGCTACACCTTC
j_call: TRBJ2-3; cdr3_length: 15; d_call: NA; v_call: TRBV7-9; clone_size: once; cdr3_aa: CASSFERGRQDTQYF; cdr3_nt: TGTGCCAGCAGCTTTGAAAGGGGGAGACAAGATACGCAGTATTTT
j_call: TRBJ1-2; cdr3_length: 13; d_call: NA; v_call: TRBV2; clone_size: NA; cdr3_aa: CASSPGVGYGYTF; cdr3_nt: TGTGCCAGCAGCCCAGGGGTCGGCTATGGCTACACCTTC
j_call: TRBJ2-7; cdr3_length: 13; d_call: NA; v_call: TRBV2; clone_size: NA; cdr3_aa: CASRLDLTYEQYF; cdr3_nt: TGTGCCAGCAGACTGGACCTTACCTACGAGCAGTACTTC
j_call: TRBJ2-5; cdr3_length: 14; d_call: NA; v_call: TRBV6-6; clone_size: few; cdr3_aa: CASSYSANQETQYF; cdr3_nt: TGTGCCAGCAGTTACTCGGCTAACCAAGAGACCCAGTACTTC
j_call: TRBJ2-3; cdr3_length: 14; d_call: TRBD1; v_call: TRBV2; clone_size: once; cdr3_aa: CASSRQGVADTQYF; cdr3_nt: TGTGCCAGCAGTCGACAGGGGGTGGCAGATACGCAGTATTTT
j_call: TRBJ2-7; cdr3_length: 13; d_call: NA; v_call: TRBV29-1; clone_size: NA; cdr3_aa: CSVTAIEDSEQYF; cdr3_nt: TGCAGCGTTACAGCTATAGAGGACTCCGAGCAGTACTTC
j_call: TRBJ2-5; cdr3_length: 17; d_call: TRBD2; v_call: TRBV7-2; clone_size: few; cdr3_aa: CASSLAPLAGGLETQYF; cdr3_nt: TGTGCCAGCAGCTTAGCGCCATTAGCGGGGGGGCTTGAGACCCAGTACTTC
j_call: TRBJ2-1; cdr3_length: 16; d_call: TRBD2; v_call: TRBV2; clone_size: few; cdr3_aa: CASSDSRLAGDNEQFF; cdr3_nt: TGTGCCAGCAGTGACTCCAGACTAGCGGGGGACAATGAGCAGTTCTTC
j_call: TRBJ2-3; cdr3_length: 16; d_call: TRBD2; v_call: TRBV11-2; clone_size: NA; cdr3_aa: CASRKAGGPGTDTQYF; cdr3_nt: TGTGCCAGCAGGAAAGCGGGGGGCCCTGGTACAGATACGCAGTATTTT
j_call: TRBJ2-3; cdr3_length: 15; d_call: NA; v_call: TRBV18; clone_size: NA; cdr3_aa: CASSPSGEPTDTQYF; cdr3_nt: TGTGCCAGCTCACCATCGGGGGAACCCACAGATACGCAGTATTTT
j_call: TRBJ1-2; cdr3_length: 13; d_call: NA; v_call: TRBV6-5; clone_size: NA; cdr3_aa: CATARGRSYGYTF; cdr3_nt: TGTGCTACCGCCCGGGGACGTTCCTATGGCTACACCTTC
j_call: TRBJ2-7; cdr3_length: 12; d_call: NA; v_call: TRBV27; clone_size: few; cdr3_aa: CASNGTPYEQYF; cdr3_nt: TGTGCCAGCAACGGCACTCCCTACGAGCAGTACTTC
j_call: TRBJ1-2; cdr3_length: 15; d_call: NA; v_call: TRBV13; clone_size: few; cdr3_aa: CASSLGWGFNYGYTF; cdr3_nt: TGTGCCAGCAGCTTAGGGTGGGGATTTAACTATGGCTACACCTTC
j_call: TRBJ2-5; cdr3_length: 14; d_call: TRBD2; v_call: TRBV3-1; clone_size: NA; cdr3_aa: CASRLRGAQETQYF; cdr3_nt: TGTGCCAGCAGATTGCGGGGGGCCCAAGAGACCCAGTACTTC
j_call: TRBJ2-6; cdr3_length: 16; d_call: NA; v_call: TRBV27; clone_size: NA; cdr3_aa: CASSLDRSSGANVLTF; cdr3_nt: TGTGCCAGCAGTTTAGACCGGTCCTCTGGGGCCAACGTCCTGACTTTC
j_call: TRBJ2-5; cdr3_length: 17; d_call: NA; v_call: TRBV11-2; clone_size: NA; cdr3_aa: CASSSRPGTPSRETQYF; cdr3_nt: TGTGCCAGCAGCTCTAGACCCGGGACCCCCTCACGTGAGACCCAGTACTTC
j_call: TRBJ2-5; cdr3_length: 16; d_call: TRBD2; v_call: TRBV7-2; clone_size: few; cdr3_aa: CASSLNVLAGKETQYF; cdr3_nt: TGTGCCAGCAGCTTAAACGTACTAGCGGGGAAAGAGACCCAGTACTTC
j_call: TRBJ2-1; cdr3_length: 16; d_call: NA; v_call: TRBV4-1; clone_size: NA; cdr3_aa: CASSQDGQGGTNEQFF; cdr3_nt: TGCGCCAGCAGCCAAGATGGTCAGGGAGGGACAAATGAGCAGTTCTTC
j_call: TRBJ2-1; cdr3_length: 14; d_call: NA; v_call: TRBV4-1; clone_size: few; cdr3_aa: CASSQDTFSREQFF; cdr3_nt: TGCGCCAGCAGCCAAGATACTTTCTCCAGGGAGCAGTTCTTC
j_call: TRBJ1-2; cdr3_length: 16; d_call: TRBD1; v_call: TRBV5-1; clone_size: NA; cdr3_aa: CASSTGTSRGRDGYTF; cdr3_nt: TGCGCCAGCAGCACCGGAACAAGCAGGGGGCGGGATGGCTACACCTTC
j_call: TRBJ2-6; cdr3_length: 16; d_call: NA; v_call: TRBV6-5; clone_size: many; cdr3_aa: CASSSDEPGGANVLTF; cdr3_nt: TGTGCCAGCAGTTCGGACGAACCAGGTGGGGCCAACGTCCTGACTTTC
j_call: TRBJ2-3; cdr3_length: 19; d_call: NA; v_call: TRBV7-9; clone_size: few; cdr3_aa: CASSPGVGPASSSTDTQYF; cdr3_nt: TGTGCCAGCAGCCCAGGGGTGGGGCCGGCCTCTTCTAGCACAGATACGCAGTATTTT
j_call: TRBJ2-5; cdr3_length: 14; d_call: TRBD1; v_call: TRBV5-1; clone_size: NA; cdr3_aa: CASSDRGQWETQYF; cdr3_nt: TGCGCCAGCAGCGACAGGGGGCAGTGGGAGACCCAGTACTTC
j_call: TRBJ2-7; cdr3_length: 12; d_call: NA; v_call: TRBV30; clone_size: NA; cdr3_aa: CAWSPSGHEQYF; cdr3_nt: TGTGCCTGGAGTCCCAGCGGGCACGAGCAGTACTTC
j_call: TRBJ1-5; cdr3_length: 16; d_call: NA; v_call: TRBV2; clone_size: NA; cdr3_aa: CASSEGRVAANQPQHF; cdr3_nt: TGTGCCAGCAGTGAAGGAAGGGTCGCAGCGAATCAGCCCCAGCATTTT
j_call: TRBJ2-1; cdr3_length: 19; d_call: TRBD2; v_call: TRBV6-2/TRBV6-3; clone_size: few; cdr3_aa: CASSYSGGTSGRTHNEQFF; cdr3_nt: TGTGCCAGCAGTTACTCGGGTGGGACTAGCGGGAGGACCCACAATGAGCAGTTCTTC
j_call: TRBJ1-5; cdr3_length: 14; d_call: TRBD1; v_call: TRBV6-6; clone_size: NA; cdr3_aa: CASTGGDRGQPQHF; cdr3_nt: TGTGCCAGCACCGGGGGGGACAGGGGGCAGCCCCAGCATTTT
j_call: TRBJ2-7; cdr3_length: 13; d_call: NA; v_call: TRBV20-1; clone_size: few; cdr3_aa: CSARGASSYEQYF; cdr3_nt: TGCAGTGCTAGAGGAGCTTCCTCCTACGAGCAGTACTTC
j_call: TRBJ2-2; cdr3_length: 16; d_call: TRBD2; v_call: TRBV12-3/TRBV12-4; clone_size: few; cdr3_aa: CASRPGTSGIPGELFF; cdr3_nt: TGTGCCAGCAGACCCGGGACTAGCGGGATCCCCGGGGAGCTGTTTTTT
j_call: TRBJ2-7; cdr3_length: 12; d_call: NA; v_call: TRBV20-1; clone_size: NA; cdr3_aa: CSALRGGYEQYF; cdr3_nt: TGCAGTGCTCTGCGGGGCGGGTACGAGCAGTACTTC
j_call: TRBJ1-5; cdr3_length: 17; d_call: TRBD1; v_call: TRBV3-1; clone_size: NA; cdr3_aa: CASSQDHGTGGDQPQHF; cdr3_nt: TGTGCCAGCAGCCAAGACCACGGGACAGGGGGAGACCAGCCCCAGCATTTT
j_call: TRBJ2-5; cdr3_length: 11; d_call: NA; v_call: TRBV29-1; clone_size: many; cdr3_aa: CSTGNQETQYF; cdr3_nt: TGCAGTACGGGCAACCAAGAGACCCAGTACTTC
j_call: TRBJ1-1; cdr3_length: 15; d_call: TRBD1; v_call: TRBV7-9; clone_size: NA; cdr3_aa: CASSATGGIYTEAFF; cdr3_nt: TGTGCCAGCAGCGCAACAGGGGGGATATACACTGAAGCTTTCTTT
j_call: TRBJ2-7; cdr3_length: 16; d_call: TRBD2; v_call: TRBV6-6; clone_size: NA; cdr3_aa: CASSYSRDYRSYEQYF; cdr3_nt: TGTGCCAGCAGTTACTCGAGGGACTACCGCTCCTACGAGCAGTACTTC
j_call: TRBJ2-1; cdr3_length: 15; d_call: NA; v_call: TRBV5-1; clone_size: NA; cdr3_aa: CASSLAQGKWNEQFF; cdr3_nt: TGCGCCAGCAGCTTGGCACAGGGTAAATGGAATGAGCAGTTCTTC
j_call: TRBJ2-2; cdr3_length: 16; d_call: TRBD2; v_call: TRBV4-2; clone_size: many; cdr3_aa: CASSQDQAGGAGELFF; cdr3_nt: TGTGCCAGCAGCCAAGACCAAGCGGGGGGGGCCGGGGAGCTGTTTTTT
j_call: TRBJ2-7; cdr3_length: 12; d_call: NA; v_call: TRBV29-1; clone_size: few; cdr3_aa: CSVEQGNYEQYF; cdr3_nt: TGCAGCGTTGAACAGGGAAACTACGAGCAGTACTTC
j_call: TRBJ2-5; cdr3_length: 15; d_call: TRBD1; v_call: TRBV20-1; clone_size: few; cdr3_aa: CSARHRDRGKETQYF; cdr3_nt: TGCAGTGCTAGACACCGGGACAGGGGAAAAGAGACCCAGTACTTC
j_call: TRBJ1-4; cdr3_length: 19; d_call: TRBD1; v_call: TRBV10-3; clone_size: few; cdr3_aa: CAIMVRQGAFTDMKEKLFF; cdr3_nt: TGTGCCATCATGGTCCGACAGGGGGCTTTTACGGACATGAAGGAAAAACTGTTTTTT
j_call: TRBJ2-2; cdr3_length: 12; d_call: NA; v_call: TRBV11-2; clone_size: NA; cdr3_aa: CASRSWPGELFF; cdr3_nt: TGTGCCAGCAGGAGCTGGCCCGGGGAGCTGTTTTTT
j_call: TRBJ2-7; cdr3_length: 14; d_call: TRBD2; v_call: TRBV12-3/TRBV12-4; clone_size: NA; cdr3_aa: CASSFTSGTYEQYF; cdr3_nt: TGTGCCAGCAGTTTTACTAGCGGGACCTACGAGCAGTACTTC
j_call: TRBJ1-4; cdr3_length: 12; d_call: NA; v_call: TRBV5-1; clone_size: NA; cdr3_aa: CASSIEGEKLFF; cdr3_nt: TGCGCCAGCAGCATAGAAGGTGAAAAACTGTTTTTT
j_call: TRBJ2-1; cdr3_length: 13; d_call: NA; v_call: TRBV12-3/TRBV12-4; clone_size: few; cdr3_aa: CASSSDHNNEQFF; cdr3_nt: TGTGCCAGCAGTTCGGACCATAACAATGAGCAGTTCTTC
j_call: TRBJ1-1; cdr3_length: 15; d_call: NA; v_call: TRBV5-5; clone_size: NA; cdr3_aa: CASSLMSGRGTEAFF; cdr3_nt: TGTGCCAGCAGCTTGATGTCAGGGAGGGGTACTGAAGCTTTCTTT
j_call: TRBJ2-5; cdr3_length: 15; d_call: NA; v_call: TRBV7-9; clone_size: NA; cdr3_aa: CASSPTGVLQETQYF; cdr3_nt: TGTGCCAGCAGCCCGACAGGAGTGCTCCAAGAGACCCAGTACTTC
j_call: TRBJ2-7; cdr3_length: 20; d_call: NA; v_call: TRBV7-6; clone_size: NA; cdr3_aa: CASSTTSGQTQPGDFYEQYF; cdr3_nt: TGTGCCAGCAGCACCACCTCGGGGCAGACACAGCCGGGGGATTTCTACGAGCAGTACTTC
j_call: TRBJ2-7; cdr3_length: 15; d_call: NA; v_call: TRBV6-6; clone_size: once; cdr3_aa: CASSLTAVSLYEQYF; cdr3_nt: TGTGCCAGCAGTTTGACGGCGGTGTCCCTCTACGAGCAGTACTTC
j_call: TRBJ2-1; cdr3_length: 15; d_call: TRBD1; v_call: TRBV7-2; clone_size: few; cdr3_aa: CASRTDRGGYNEQFF; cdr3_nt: TGTGCCAGCAGGACCGACAGGGGAGGCTACAATGAGCAGTTCTTC
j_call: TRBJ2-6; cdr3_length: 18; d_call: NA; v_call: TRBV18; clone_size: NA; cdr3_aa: CASSPPGRQISGANVLTF; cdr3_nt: TGTGCCAGCTCACCTCCGGGGCGTCAAATCTCTGGGGCCAACGTCCTGACTTTC
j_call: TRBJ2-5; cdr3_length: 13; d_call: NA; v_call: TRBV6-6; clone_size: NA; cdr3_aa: CASSYGRQETQYF; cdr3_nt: TGTGCCAGCAGTTACGGCAGGCAAGAGACCCAGTACTTC
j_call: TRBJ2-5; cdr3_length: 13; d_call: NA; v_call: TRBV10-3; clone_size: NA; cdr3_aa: CAIRPGGGETQYF; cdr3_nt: TGTGCCATCAGGCCGGGGGGCGGGGAGACCCAGTACTTC
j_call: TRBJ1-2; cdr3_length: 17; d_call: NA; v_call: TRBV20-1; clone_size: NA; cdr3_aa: CSARQPQGPAANYGYTF; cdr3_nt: TGCAGTGCTAGACAACCACAGGGCCCGGCAGCTAACTATGGCTACACCTTC
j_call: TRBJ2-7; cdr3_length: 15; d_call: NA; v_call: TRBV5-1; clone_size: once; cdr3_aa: CASSLAGEWVYEQYF; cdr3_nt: TGCGCCAGCAGCCTGGCAGGGGAATGGGTCTACGAGCAGTACTTC
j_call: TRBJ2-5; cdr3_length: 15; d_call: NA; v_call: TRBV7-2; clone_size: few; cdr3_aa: CASSLSGNLQETQYF; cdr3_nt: TGTGCCAGCAGCTTGTCCGGAAACCTTCAAGAGACCCAGTACTTC
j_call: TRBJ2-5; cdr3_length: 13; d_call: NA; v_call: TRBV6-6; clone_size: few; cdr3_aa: CASRPGQTETQYF; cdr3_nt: TGTGCCAGCAGGCCTGGACAGACTGAGACCCAGTACTTC
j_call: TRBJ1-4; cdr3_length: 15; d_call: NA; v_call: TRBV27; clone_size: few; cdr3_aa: CASRYRRVSNEKLFF; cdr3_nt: TGTGCCAGCAGATATCGCCGAGTATCAAATGAAAAACTGTTTTTT
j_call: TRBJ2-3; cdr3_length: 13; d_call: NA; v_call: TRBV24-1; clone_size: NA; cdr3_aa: CATMSSGTDTQYF; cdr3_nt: TGTGCCACCATGTCTAGCGGCACAGATACGCAGTATTTT
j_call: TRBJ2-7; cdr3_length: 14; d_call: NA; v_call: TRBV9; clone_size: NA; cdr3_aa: CASSPRALSAEQYF; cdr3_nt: TGTGCCAGCAGCCCCCGGGCGCTTTCCGCCGAGCAGTACTTC